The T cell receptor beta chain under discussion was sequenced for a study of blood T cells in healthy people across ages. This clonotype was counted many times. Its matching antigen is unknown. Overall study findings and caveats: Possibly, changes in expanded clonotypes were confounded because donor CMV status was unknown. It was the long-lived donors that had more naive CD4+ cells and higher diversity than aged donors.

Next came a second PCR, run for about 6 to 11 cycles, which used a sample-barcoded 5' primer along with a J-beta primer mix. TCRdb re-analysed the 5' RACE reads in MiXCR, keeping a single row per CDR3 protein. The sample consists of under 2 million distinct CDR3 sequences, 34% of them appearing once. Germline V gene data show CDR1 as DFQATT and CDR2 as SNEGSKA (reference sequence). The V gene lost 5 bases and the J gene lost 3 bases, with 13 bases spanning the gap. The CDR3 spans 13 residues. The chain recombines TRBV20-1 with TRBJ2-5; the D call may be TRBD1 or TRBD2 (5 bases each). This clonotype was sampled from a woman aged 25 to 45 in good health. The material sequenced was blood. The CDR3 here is CSAYGTLEETQYF. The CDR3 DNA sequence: TGCAGTGCTTATGGGACCCTTGAAGAGACCCAGTACTTC.